This T cell receptor (beta chain) was sequenced in a study of blood T cell repertoires in COVID-19. V was clipped by 4 bases and J by 3 bases, with 10 bases between them. The V gene's germline CDR1 is PRHDT and CDR2 FYEKMQ (reference sequence). The length of the CDR3 is 14 residues. In its sample, this clone was seen once. Researchers sorted participants into cohorts using their self-reported clinical history. TCRdb keeps only in-frame clones here, not all; method: immunoSEQ multiplex PCR. Here the sample spans roughly 250,000 clones, approximately 84% being singletons. What was sequenced was PBMCs or T cells enriched from blood (not recorded which). This chain connects TRBV13 to TRBJ2-4; TRBD1 might be the D (5 bases). This clonotype was obtained from a woman between 40 and 55 years old with acute COVID-19. In DNA, the CDR3 is TGTGCCAGCAGCTCACAGGTTGGCAAAAACATTCAGTACTTC. It translates to CASSSQVGKNIQYF.